The sequence of this TCR beta chain was determined in a study of blood T cell repertoires in COVID-19. As for the study in general: From the United States, Italy and Spain came samples of acute and convalescent COVID-19. T cells, B-cell-depleted T cells, or PBMCs supplied cDNA or gDNA.

Membership in each cohort depended on participant-reported clinical history. Per the study methods: Estimation of nucleated cell counts relied on the amplification of reference gene primers. The repertoire was sequenced with immunoSEQ multiplex PCR; TCRdb's copy has only in-frame clones and lacks some. V, J and clone size are those of that table, while D and trimming were read from the DNA. The sample has about 210,000 clones; 80% to 90% are singletons. The CDR3 has 13 residues. Looked up from germline, CDR1 is SQVTM and CDR2 is ANQGSEA. Trimming left V 4 bases short and J 5 bases short, with 14 bases between.

This chain connects TRBV29-1 to TRBJ1-2, with D tentatively TRBD1 (5 bases). This sequence was found in a woman between 40 and 50 years old with acute COVID-19. The sequencing input was PBMCs or T cells enriched from blood (not recorded which). CDR3 loop: CSVVRGGRYGYTF. The CDR3 DNA sequence: TGCAGCGTTGTTAGGGGCGGTCGATATGGCTACACCTTC.